This is a list of T cell receptor beta chains from one sample in a study of blood T cell repertoires in COVID-19. The method was immunoSEQ multiplex PCR; TCRdb's version includes in-frame clones alone and lacks a portion of them. Among fewer than 60,000 clones listed, approximately 85% were seen once. Source material: peripheral blood. The receptors derive from a man aged 55 to 70 with acute or convalescent COVID-19. Each CDR3 is given with its conserved first and last residue. D genes are given only for firm matches. Expanded clones get a size class; other rows say once, few or many, or leave the size out.

d_call: .; j_call: TRBJ2-7; v_call: TRBV13; clone_size: .; cdr3_nt: TGTGCCAGCAGCTTAATTGGGACATACTACGAGCAGTACTTC; cdr3_aa: CASSLIGTYYEQYF
d_call: .; j_call: TRBJ1-4; v_call: TRBV28; clone_size: .; cdr3_nt: TGTGCCAGCAGCCGGACAGCAACTAATGAAAAACTGTTTTTT; cdr3_aa: CASSRTATNEKLFF
d_call: .; j_call: TRBJ1-2; v_call: TRBV28; clone_size: once; cdr3_nt: TGTGCCAGCAGCTCGGTGGACTTTAACTATGGCTACACCTTC; cdr3_aa: CASSSVDFNYGYTF
d_call: TRBD2; j_call: TRBJ2-1; v_call: TRBV27; clone_size: .; cdr3_nt: TGTGCCAGCAGTCGCAAACTAGCGGGGAGTGGCAATGAGCAGTTCTTC; cdr3_aa: CASSRKLAGSGNEQFF
d_call: .; j_call: TRBJ1-5; v_call: TRBV5-1; clone_size: .; cdr3_nt: TGCGCCAGCAGCTTGACAGGGAGCGTTGGGCAGCCCCAGCATTTT; cdr3_aa: CASSLTGSVGQPQHF
d_call: .; j_call: TRBJ1-4; v_call: TRBV5-1; clone_size: once; cdr3_nt: TGCGCCAGCAGCCGAGATACAGGGCTTAATGAAAAACTGTTTTTT; cdr3_aa: CASSRDTGLNEKLFF
d_call: TRBD1; j_call: TRBJ2-3; v_call: TRBV5-1; clone_size: .; cdr3_nt: TGCGCCAGCAGCGAGGGGGCGCAGGCCGCTACGCAGTATTTT; cdr3_aa: CASSEGAQAATQYF
d_call: TRBD2; j_call: TRBJ2-7; v_call: TRBV3-1/TRBV3-2; clone_size: .; cdr3_nt: TGTGCCAGCAGCCAAGTCGGACTAGCGGGAGGGGCGTACGAGCAGTACTTC; cdr3_aa: CASSQVGLAGGAYEQYF
d_call: TRBD1; j_call: TRBJ2-1; v_call: TRBV7-2; clone_size: once; cdr3_nt: TGTGCCAGCAGTCAGGACAGGGGGGTCTACAATGAGCAGTTCTTC; cdr3_aa: CASSQDRGVYNEQFF
d_call: TRBD1; j_call: TRBJ2-7; v_call: TRBV19; clone_size: .; cdr3_nt: TGTGCCAGTAGTCCTACATCGGGACAGGGCCTTAAGGAGCAGTACTTC; cdr3_aa: CASSPTSGQGLKEQYF
d_call: .; j_call: TRBJ1-2; v_call: TRBV28; clone_size: .; cdr3_nt: TGTGCCAGCAGTTTATTGAGGGCAGCTAACTATGGCTACACCTTC; cdr3_aa: CASSLLRAANYGYTF
d_call: TRBD1; j_call: TRBJ2-7; v_call: TRBV5-8; clone_size: .; cdr3_nt: TGTGCCAGCAGCTTGCCGCGACAGGGCTTGTACGAGCAGTACTTC; cdr3_aa: CASSLPRQGLYEQYF
d_call: TRBD1; j_call: TRBJ1-2; v_call: TRBV2; clone_size: .; cdr3_nt: TGTGCCAGCAGTGGAACAGGGGCCAACTATGGCTACACCTTC; cdr3_aa: CASSGTGANYGYTF
d_call: TRBD1; j_call: TRBJ2-1; v_call: TRBV2; clone_size: .; cdr3_nt: TGTGCCAGCAGACTAAATTCAGGGGGCGGGCTAGTGGACAATGAGCAGTTCTTC; cdr3_aa: CASRLNSGGGLVDNEQFF
d_call: TRBD2; j_call: TRBJ2-7; v_call: TRBV5-1; clone_size: .; cdr3_nt: TGCGCCAGCAGCTTATTGCCAGCGGGAGTCTCCCTCTCCTACGAGCAGTACTTC; cdr3_aa: CASSLLPAGVSLSYEQYF
d_call: TRBD1; j_call: TRBJ2-2; v_call: TRBV7-9; clone_size: .; cdr3_nt: TGTGCCAGCAGCGAACACAGGGGGCCCCTCTCCGGGGAGCTGTTTTTT; cdr3_aa: CASSEHRGPLSGELFF
d_call: TRBD1; j_call: TRBJ2-7; v_call: TRBV28; clone_size: .; cdr3_nt: TGTGCCAGCAAGGAGGGGACAGGGACCTACGAGCAGTACTTC; cdr3_aa: CASKEGTGTYEQYF
d_call: TRBD1; j_call: TRBJ2-7; v_call: TRBV28; clone_size: once; cdr3_nt: TGTGCCAGCAGTTTATTGCGGGGACAGGGGAACGAGCAGTACTTC; cdr3_aa: CASSLLRGQGNEQYF
d_call: TRBD1; j_call: TRBJ1-5; v_call: TRBV7-3; clone_size: .; cdr3_nt: TGTGCCAGCAGCTTACCCCCGGACAGGGGAAGCAATCAGCCCCAGCATTTT; cdr3_aa: CASSLPPDRGSNQPQHF
d_call: .; j_call: TRBJ2-5; v_call: TRBV29-1; clone_size: once; cdr3_nt: TGCAGCGTTGATCAAGGCGGTGGAGGGGCAGAGACCCAGTACTTC; cdr3_aa: CSVDQGGGGAETQYF
d_call: TRBD1; j_call: TRBJ2-7; v_call: TRBV7-9; clone_size: .; cdr3_nt: TGTGCCAGCAGCTTATCGGGACAGGGGTACGAGCAGTACTTC; cdr3_aa: CASSLSGQGYEQYF
d_call: TRBD1; j_call: TRBJ1-5; v_call: TRBV2; clone_size: .; cdr3_nt: TGTGCCAGCAGCCCCGGGACAGGCAATCAGCCCCAGCATTTT; cdr3_aa: CASSPGTGNQPQHF
d_call: TRBD1; j_call: TRBJ2-1; v_call: TRBV5-1; clone_size: .; cdr3_nt: TGCGCCAGCAGCTGGACAGGGGCGGTGCAGTTCTTC; cdr3_aa: CASSWTGAVQFF
d_call: TRBD2; j_call: TRBJ2-3; v_call: TRBV7-9; clone_size: .; cdr3_nt: TGTGCCAGCAGCCTACCCTTAGCGGGAGGGCCAGATACGCAGTATTTT; cdr3_aa: CASSLPLAGGPDTQYF
d_call: .; j_call: TRBJ2-5; v_call: TRBV7-2; clone_size: .; cdr3_nt: TGTGCCAGCAGCCAGAGGACAAGAGAGACCCAGTACTTC; cdr3_aa: CASSQRTRETQYF
d_call: TRBD1; j_call: TRBJ1-1; v_call: TRBV7-9; clone_size: .; cdr3_nt: TGTGCCAGCAGCTGGACAGGGGGCGAGTCTGAAGCTTTCTTT; cdr3_aa: CASSWTGGESEAFF
d_call: TRBD1; j_call: TRBJ1-5; v_call: TRBV28; clone_size: .; cdr3_nt: TGTGCCAGCAGCCCACGGACAGGGGGGCATCAGCCCCAGCATTTT; cdr3_aa: CASSPRTGGHQPQHF
d_call: TRBD1; j_call: TRBJ2-7; v_call: TRBV9; clone_size: .; cdr3_nt: TGTGCCAGCACCGAAGCGGACAGGGGAAGCGAGCAGTACTTC; cdr3_aa: CASTEADRGSEQYF
d_call: TRBD1; j_call: TRBJ1-5; v_call: TRBV28; clone_size: .; cdr3_nt: TGTGCCAGCAGGCCGGGACAGGGGAGGAATCAGCCCCAGCATTTT; cdr3_aa: CASRPGQGRNQPQHF
d_call: .; j_call: TRBJ1-1; v_call: TRBV18; clone_size: .; cdr3_nt: TGTGCCAGCTCACCCCAAACCGGGAACACTGAAGCTTTCTTT; cdr3_aa: CASSPQTGNTEAFF
d_call: TRBD1; j_call: TRBJ1-1; v_call: TRBV19; clone_size: .; cdr3_nt: TGTGCCAGTAGTATAGGGGTCCGGGACAGGGATTTCGGATCGGCTGAAGCTTTCTTT; cdr3_aa: CASSIGVRDRDFGSAEAFF
d_call: TRBD2; j_call: TRBJ2-1; v_call: TRBV27; clone_size: .; cdr3_nt: TGTGCCAGCAGTTTAATTTCCGGGGACTACTCCTACAATGAGCAGTTCTTC; cdr3_aa: CASSLISGDYSYNEQFF
d_call: TRBD2; j_call: TRBJ2-5; v_call: TRBV11-3; clone_size: .; cdr3_nt: TGTGCCAGCAGCTTAACTAGCGGGAGGGCCCAGGAGACCCAGTACTTC; cdr3_aa: CASSLTSGRAQETQYF
d_call: .; j_call: TRBJ2-3; v_call: TRBV3-1/TRBV3-2; clone_size: .; cdr3_nt: TGTGCCAGCGACAAGAAAGGGGGTACGCAGTATTTT; cdr3_aa: CASDKKGGTQYF
d_call: TRBD2; j_call: TRBJ2-1; v_call: TRBV29-1; clone_size: once; cdr3_nt: TGCAGCGTTGAGGGCGGGAGCTCCTACAATGAGCAGTTCTTC; cdr3_aa: CSVEGGSSYNEQFF
d_call: TRBD2; j_call: TRBJ2-1; v_call: TRBV28; clone_size: .; cdr3_nt: TGTGCCAGCAGTTGGACTAGCGGGAACTACAATGAGCAGTTCTTC; cdr3_aa: CASSWTSGNYNEQFF
d_call: TRBD1; j_call: TRBJ1-5; v_call: TRBV6-9; clone_size: .; cdr3_nt: TGTGCCAGCAGTTTGGACAGGGCTAACAATCAGCCCCAGCATTTT; cdr3_aa: CASSLDRANNQPQHF